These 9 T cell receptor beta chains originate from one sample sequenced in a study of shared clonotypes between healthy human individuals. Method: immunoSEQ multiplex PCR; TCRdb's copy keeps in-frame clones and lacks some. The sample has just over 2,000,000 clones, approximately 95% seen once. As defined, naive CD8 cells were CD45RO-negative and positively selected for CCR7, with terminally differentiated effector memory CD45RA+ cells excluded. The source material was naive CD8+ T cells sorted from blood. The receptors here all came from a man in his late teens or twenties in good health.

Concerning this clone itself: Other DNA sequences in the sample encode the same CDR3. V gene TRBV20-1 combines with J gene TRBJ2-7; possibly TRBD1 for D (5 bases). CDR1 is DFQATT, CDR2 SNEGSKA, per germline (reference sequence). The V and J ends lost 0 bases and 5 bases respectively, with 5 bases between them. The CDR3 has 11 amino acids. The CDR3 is CSAREDNEQYF. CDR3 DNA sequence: TGCAGTGCTAGAGAGGACAACGAGCAGTACTTC.

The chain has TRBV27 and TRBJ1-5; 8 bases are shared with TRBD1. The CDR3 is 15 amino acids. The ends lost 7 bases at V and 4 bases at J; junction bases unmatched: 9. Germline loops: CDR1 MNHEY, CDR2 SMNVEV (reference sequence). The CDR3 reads CASTPRQGANQPQHF. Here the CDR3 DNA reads TGTGCCAGCACGCCCCGCCAGGGGGCGAATCAGCCCCAGCATTTT.

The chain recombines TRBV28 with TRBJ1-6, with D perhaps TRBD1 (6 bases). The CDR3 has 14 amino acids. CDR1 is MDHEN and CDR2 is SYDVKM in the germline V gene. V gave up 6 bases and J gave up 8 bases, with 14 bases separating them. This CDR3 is CASSPRGGDSPLHF. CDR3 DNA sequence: TGTGCCAGCAGCCCCAGGGGAGGGGATTCACCCCTCCACTTT. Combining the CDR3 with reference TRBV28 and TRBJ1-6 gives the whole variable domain DVKVTQSSRYLVKRTGEKVFLECVQDMDHENMFWYRQDPGLGLRLIYFSYDVKMKEKGDIPEGYSVSREKKERFSLILESASTNQTSMYLCASSPRGGDSPLHFGNGTRLTVT.

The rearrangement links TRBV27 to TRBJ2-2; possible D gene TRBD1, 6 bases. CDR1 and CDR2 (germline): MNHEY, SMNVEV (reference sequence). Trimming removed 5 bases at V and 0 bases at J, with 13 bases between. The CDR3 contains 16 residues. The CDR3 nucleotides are TGTGCCAGCAGTCCCAGGACAGCCCCGAACACCGGGGAGCTGTTTTTT. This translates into CASSPRTAPNTGELFF.

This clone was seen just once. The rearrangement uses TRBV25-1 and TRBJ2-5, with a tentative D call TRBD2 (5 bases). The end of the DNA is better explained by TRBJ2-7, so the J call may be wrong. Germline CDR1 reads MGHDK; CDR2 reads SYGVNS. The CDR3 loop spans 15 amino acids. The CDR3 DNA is TGTGCCACCAAGAGAAGGACTCTCGCAAGGTACGAGCAGTACTTC. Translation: CATKRRTLARYEQYF.

DNA of the CDR3: TGTGCCAGCAGTGAAGTGGCCACGGGGGACTCCTATAATTCACCCCTCCACTTT. It codes for CASSEVATGDSYNSPLHF. The rearrangement links TRBV2 to TRBJ1-6, with D maybe TRBD1 (5 bases). Germline CDR1 is SNHLY and CDR2 is FYNNEI. The CDR3 is 18 residues long. Between the trimmed V and J ends, which lost 1 base and 0 bases, there was a span of 13 bases.

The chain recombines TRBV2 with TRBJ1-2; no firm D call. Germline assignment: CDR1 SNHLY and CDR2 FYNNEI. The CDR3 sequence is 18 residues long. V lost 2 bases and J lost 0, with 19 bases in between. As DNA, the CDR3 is TGTGCCAGCAGTGAATTCATCCCTGGGCAGGAGTCTAACTATGGCTACACCTTC. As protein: CASSEFIPGQESNYGYTF. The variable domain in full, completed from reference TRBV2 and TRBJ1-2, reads EPEVTQTPSHQVTQMGQEVILRCVPISNHLYFYWYRQILGQKVEFLVSFYNNEISEKSEIFDDQFSVERPDGSNFTLKIRSTKLEDSAMYFCASSEFIPGQESNYGYTFGSGTRLTVV.

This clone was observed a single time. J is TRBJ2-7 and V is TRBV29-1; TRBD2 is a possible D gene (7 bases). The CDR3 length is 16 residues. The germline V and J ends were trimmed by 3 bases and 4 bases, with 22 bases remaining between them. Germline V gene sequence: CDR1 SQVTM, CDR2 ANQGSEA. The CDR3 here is CSVDVWGLAEVYEQYF. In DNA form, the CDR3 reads TGCAGCGTTGACGTTTGGGGGCTAGCGGAGGTGTACGAGCAGTACTTC.

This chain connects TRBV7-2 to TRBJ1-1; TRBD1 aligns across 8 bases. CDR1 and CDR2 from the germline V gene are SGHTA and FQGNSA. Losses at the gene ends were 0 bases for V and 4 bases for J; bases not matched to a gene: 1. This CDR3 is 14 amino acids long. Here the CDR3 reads CASSLATGGTEAFF. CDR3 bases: TGTGCCAGCAGCTTAGCCACAGGGGGCACTGAAGCTTTCTTT.